The next 2 T cell receptor beta chains were all read from a single sample in a study of beta chain features in type 1 diabetes. Expressed TCRB transcripts got sequenced, as all isolated RNA was reverse transcribed. Sequencing used immunoSEQ multiplex PCR; TCRdb keeps in-frame clones, though not all of them. The sample includes roughly 150,000 clones, approximately 9.1% of them seen just once. The sequencing sample was made of central memory CD4+ T cells from blood. All receptors come from a young woman in good health.

The chain couples TRBV4-1 to TRBJ2-3; 9 nucleotides line up with TRBD1. Trimming cost V 4 bases and J 4 bases; bases outside gene matches: 3. Germline CDR1 and CDR2: MGHRA and YSYEKL. This CDR3 has 14 amino acids. The CDR3 region has the DNA TGCGCCAGCAGCCCGGGACAGGGTTCAGATACGCAGTATTTT. It encodes CASSPGQGSDTQYF.

This clone was recorded a few times. This chain links TRBV7-2 with TRBJ2-1; possibly TRBD2 for D (6 bases). The CDR3 runs 17 residues. The V end lost 5 bases, the J end lost 2 bases, and 19 bases lay between the germline ends. The germline V gene has CDR1 SGHTA and CDR2 FQGNSA. CDR3 DNA sequence: TGTGCCAGCAGCCCGTTGCGGTGGCGGGGCACCTACAATGAGCAGTTCTTC. Protein sequence: CASSPLRWRGTYNEQFF.